The rows below give T cell receptor beta chains drawn from one sample of a study of T cell responses to AZD1222 COVID-19 vaccine. Assay: immunoSEQ multiplex PCR; the TCRdb copy retains only in-frame clones and omits some. The sample contains about 140,000 clones, 92% of which appear only once. Sequencing used peripheral blood, obtained on day 0 of AZD1222 vaccination. These receptors originate from an adult in good health. CDR3s include the opening cysteine and the closing phenylalanine or tryptophan. D genes are given only for firm matches.

14 TRBJ2-5 TRBV7-9 . CASSLNGQGETQYF TGTGCCAGCAGCTTAAATGGCCAGGGGGAGACCCAGTACTTC
15 TRBJ2-7 TRBV7-9 TRBD1 CASSLDGTDPYEQYF TGTGCCAGCAGCTTAGATGGGACAGATCCCTACGAGCAGTACTTC
15 TRBJ2-7 TRBV28 . CASSLSRGSSYEQYF TGTGCCAGCAGTTTATCTAGGGGGAGCTCCTACGAGCAGTACTTC
15 TRBJ2-7 TRBV3-1/TRBV3-2 TRBD1 CASSPRTGGSYEQYF TGTGCCAGCAGCCCACGGACAGGGGGCTCCTACGAGCAGTACTTC
18 TRBJ2-5 TRBV4-1 . CASSQDEGGRELQETQYF TGCGCCAGCAGCCAAGATGAGGGCGGGCGCGAACTCCAAGAGACCCAGTACTTC
14 TRBJ1-3 TRBV15 . CATSRGSGGNTIYF TGTGCCACCAGCAGAGGTAGCGGTGGAAACACCATATATTTT
16 TRBJ2-7 TRBV6-2/TRBV6-3 TRBD2 CASSQDPGLAGYEQYF TGTGCCAGCAGTCAGGACCCGGGACTAGCGGGATACGAGCAGTACTTC
14 TRBJ1-1 TRBV11-2 . CASSLLGQNTEAFF TGTGCCAGCAGCTTACTCGGGCAGAACACTGAAGCTTTCTTT
14 TRBJ2-5 TRBV5-5 . CASSLDGGKETQYF TGTGCCAGCAGCTTGGATGGGGGCAAGGAGACCCAGTACTTC
16 TRBJ1-3 TRBV5-1 TRBD1 CASSLAVGTGGNTIYF TGCGCCAGCAGCTTGGCCGTTGGGACAGGTGGAAACACCATATATTTT
15 TRBJ2-1 TRBV4-2 TRBD1 CASSPTGSDYNEQFF TGTGCCAGCAGCCCGACAGGGTCTGACTACAATGAGCAGTTCTTC
15 TRBJ2-1 TRBV7-6 . CASSLEAGNYNEQFF TGTGCCAGCAGCTTAGAGGCAGGAAACTACAATGAGCAGTTCTTC